These T cell receptor beta chains were read from a single sample in a study of OX40 agonist ivuxolimab in advanced cancers. Data came from immunoSEQ multiplex PCR; TCRdb stores just in-frame clones and leaves some out. The sample carries tens of thousands of clones, 90% to 95% recorded once. Specimen: CD4+ or CD8+ T cells sorted from blood, collected in a trial of the OX40 agonist ivuxolimab. The receptors were sampled from an adult with an advanced solid tumor such as melanoma, head and neck, liver or kidney cancer. The conserved cysteine and the conserved F or W are not part of the CDR3 here. The order of the fields is V gene, CDR3 protein.

>TRBV4-1
ASSQVETGTAIYEQY
>TRBV28
ASSLFGVGYTEAF
>TRBV9
ASSGHGTEAF
>TRBV11-2
ASSLWVPQDNYGYT
>TRBV27
ASSLDLGGSPLH
>TRBV19
ASSIAGQGAYEQY
>TRBV27
ASSLSPPTTGPYYNSPLH
>TRBV11-2
ASSLPQGAYEQY
>TRBV5-4
ASSHWQGTFGEAF
>TRBV6-5
ASNPEGRDTQY
>TRBV10-3
AISEGQPREQY
>TRBV14
ASSGVGLNEKLF
>TRBV12-5
ASGLPRLEAF
>TRBV6-5
ASRTKETQY
>TRBV9
ASSVGGLAGNEQF
>TRBV2
ASSTQGPTDTQY
>TRBV9
ASSPGNTEAF
>TRBV5-5
ASSIRGETQY
>TRBV9
ASSVGTAYETQY
>TRBV15
ATSRVQGANTEAF
>TRBV5-6
ASSLGPSAYEQY
>TRBV5-4
ASSFERGAAGELF
>TRBV7-2
ASSFGGIDGYT
>TRBV6-6
ASSPAGNTIY
>TRBV7-9
ASSFGQKNTEAF
>TRBV6-5
ASSYSVREAQY
>TRBV9
ASSVAGLGIEQF
>TRBV7-3
ASSLQGHTGELF
>TRBV28
ASSSERWALGYGYT
>TRBV5-6
ASGSGGLNTEAF
>TRBV25-1
ASSELGLYNEQF
>TRBV27
ASKSGGLSSPLH
>TRBV10-3
AISDGAGEPDTQY
>TRBV6-1
ASSYGNTIY
>TRBV7-8
ASSLAGQSYEQY
>TRBV9
ASSVRQVNSPLH
>TRBV27
ASSSGLAIYNEQF
>TRBV27
ASSLGRGPYEQY
>TRBV19
ASSISISPPRNEQF